This T cell receptor beta chain was profiled in a study of HIV-infected patients and healthy controls. This CDR3 has 15 amino acids. The germline gives CDR1 KGHDR, CDR2 SFDVKD. Trimming cost V 2 bases and J 6 bases; bases outside gene matches: 9. TCRdb reanalysed the 5' RACE reads using MiXCR and keeps one entry per CDR3 protein. The data show about 63,000 distinct CDR3 sequences, about 16% seen once. The sample consisted of CD4+ T cells from blood. The receptor comes from a human donor in good health. This rearrangement joins TRBV24-1 to TRBJ2-7; 7 nucleotides agree with TRBD1. CDR3 sequence: CATSDSATGPREQYF. DNA of the CDR3: TGTGCCACCAGTGATTCCGCGACAGGGCCTCGCGAGCAGTACTTC.